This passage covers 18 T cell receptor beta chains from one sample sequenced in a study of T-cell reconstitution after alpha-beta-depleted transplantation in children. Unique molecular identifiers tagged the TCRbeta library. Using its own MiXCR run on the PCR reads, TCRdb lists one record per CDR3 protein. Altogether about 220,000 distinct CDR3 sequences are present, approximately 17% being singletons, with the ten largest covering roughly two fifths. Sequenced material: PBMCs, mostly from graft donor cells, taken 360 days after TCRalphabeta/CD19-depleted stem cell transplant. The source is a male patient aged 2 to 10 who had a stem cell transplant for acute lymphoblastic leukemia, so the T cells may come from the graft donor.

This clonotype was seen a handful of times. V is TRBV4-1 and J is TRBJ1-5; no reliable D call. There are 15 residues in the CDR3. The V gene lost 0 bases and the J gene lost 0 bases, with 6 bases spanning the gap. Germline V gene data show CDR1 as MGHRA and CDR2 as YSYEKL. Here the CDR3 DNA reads TGCGCCAGCAGCCAAGACGATTATAGCAATCAGCCCCAGCATTTT. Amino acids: CASSQDDYSNQPQHF.

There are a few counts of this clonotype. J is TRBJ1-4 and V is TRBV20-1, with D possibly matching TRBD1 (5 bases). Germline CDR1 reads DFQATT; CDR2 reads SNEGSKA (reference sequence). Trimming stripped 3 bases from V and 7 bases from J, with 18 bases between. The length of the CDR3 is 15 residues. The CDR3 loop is CSASTARARAEKLFF. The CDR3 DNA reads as TGCAGTGCTAGCACGGCCCGAGCCAGGGCTGAAAAACTGTTTTTT.

The CDR3 reads CASEGPGRELFF. For the CDR3, the DNA is TGTGCCAGCGAGGGGCCCGGGAGGGAGCTGTTTTTT. The chain is built from TRBV12-3 or TRBV12-4 and TRBJ2-2; TRBD1 or TRBD2 may be the D gene (5 bases each). The CDR3 runs to 12 residues. Between the trimmed V and J ends, which lost 8 bases and 9 bases, there was a span of 13 bases.

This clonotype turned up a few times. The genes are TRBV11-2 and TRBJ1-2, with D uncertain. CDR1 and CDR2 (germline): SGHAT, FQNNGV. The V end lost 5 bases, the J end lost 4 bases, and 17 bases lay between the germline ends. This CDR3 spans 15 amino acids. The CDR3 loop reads CASSLLAGSRYGYTF. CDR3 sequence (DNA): TGTGCCAGCAGCCTTCTTGCGGGGAGCCGCTATGGCTACACCTTC.

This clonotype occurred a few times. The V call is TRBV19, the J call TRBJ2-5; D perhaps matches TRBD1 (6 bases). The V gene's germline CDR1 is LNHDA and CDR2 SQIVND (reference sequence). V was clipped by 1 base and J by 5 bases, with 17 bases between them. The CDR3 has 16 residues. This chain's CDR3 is CASSIVPQGVGETQYF. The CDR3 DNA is TGTGCCAGTAGTATAGTTCCACAGGGTGTTGGGGAGACCCAGTACTTC.

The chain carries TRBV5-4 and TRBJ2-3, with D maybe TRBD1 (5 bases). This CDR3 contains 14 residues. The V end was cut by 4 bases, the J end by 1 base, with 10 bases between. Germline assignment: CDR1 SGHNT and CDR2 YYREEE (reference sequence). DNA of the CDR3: TGTGCCAGCAGCGACCAGGGTGGCACAGATACGCAGTATTTT. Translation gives CASSDQGGTDTQYF. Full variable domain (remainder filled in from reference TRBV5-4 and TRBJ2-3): ETGVTQSPTHLIKTRGQQVTLRCSSQSGHNTVSWYQQALGQGPQFIFQYYREEENGRGNFPPRFSGLQFPNYSSELNVNALELDDSALYLCASSDQGGTDTQYFGPGTRLTVL.

CDR3 residues: CASSQEGPPGTEAFF. Written as DNA, the CDR3 is TGCGCCAGCAGCCAAGAGGGACCGCCAGGCACTGAAGCTTTCTTT. The J gene is TRBJ1-1, the V gene TRBV4-3, with D possibly TRBD1 on 5 matching bases. The V and J ends lost 0 bases and 4 bases respectively, with 12 bases between them. CDR1 and CDR2 (germline): LGHNA, YSLEER. The CDR3 sequence is 15 residues long.

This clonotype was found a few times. This chain's CDR3 is CASSQVSTEETQYF. In DNA, the CDR3 is TGTGCCAGCAGCCAAGTTAGCACGGAAGAGACCCAGTACTTC. The rearrangement uses TRBV4-2 and TRBJ2-5; no definite D call. CDR3 size: 14 residues. Trimming removed 1 base at V and 3 bases at J, with 9 bases between. Germline assignment: CDR1 LGHNA and CDR2 YNFKEQ.

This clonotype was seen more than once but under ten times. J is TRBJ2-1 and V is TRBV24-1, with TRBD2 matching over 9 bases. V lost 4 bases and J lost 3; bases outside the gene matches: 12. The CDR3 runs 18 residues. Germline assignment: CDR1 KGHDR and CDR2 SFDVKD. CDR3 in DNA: TGTGCCACCAGTGACCCGACACCCCTAGCGGGAAACTACAATGAGCAGTTCTTC. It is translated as CATSDPTPLAGNYNEQFF.

CDR3: CASSLGGQGWADIQYF. The DNA of the CDR3 is TGTGCCAGCAGCTTAGGCGGACAGGGATGGGCGGACATTCAGTACTTC. The chain links TRBV7-9 to TRBJ2-4; 8 nucleotides align to TRBD1. The junction had 10 bases not matched to a gene; V was cut back by 1 base and J by 8 bases. CDR1 and CDR2 (germline): SEHNR, FQNEAQ (reference sequence). CDR3 length: 16 residues.

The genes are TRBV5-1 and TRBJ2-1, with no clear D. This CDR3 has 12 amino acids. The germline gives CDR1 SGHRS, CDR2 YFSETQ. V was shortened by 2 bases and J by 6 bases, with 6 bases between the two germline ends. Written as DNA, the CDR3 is TGCGCCAGCAGCTTCCGGTTCAATGAGCAGTTCTTC. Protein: CASSFRFNEQFF.

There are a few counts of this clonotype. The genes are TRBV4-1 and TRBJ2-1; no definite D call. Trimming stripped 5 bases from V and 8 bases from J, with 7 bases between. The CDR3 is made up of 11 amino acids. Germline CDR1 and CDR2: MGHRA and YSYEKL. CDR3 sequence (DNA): TGCGCCAGCAGCAATGGGGATGAGCAGTTCTTC. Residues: CASSNGDEQFF.

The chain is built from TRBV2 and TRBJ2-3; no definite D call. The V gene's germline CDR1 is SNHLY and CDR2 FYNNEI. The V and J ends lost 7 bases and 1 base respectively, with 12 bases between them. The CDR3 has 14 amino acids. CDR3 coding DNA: TGTGCCAGCAATAGGCTTTCAGGCACAGATACGCAGTATTTT. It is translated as CASNRLSGTDTQYF.

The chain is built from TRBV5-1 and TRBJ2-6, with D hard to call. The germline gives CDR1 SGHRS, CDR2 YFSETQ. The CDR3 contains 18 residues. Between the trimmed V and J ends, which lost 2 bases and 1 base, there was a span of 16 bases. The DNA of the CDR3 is TGCGCCAGCAGCTTTGAACTGAATCGTAAGTCTGGGGCCAACGTCCTGACTTTC. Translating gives CASSFELNRKSGANVLTF. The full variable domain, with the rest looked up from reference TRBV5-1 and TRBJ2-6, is KAGVTQTPRYLIKTRGQQVTLSCSPISGHRSVSWYQQTPGQGLQFLFEYFSETQRNKGNFPGRFSGRQFSNSRSEMNVSTLELGDSALYLCASSFELNRKSGANVLTFGAGSRLTVL.

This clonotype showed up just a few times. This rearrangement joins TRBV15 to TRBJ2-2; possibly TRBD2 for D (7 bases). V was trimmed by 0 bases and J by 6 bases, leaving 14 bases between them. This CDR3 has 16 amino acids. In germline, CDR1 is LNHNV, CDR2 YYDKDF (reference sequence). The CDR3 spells CATSREGGANPGELFF. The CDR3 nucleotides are TGTGCCACCAGCAGAGAAGGGGGGGCGAATCCCGGGGAGCTGTTTTTT.

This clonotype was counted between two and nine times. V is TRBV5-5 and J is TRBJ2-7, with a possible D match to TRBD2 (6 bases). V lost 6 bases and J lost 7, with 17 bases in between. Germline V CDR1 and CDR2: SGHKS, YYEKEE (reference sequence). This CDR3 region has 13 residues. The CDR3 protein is CASKPDYPGEQYF. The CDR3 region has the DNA TGTGCCAGCAAACCGGACTACCCTGGGGAGCAGTACTTC. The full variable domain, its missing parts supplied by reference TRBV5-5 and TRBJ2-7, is DAGVTQSPTHLIKTRGQQVTLRCSPISGHKSVSWYQQVLGQGPQFIFQYYEKEERGRGNFPDRFSARQFPNYSSELNVNALLLGDSALYLCASKPDYPGEQYFGPGTRLTVT.

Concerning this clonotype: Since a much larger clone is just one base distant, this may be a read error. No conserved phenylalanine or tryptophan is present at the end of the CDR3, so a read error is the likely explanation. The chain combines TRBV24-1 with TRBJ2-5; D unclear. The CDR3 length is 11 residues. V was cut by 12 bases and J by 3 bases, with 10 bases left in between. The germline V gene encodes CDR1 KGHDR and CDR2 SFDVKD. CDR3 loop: CAAGEEETQYV. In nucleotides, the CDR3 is TGTGCCGCCGGCGAGGAAGAGACCCAGTACGTC.

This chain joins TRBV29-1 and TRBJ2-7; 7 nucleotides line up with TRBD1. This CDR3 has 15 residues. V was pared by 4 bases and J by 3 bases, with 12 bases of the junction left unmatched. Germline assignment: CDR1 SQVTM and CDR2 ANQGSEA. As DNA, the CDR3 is TGCAGCGTTGCCGACGACAGGGCGGTCTACTACGAGCAGTACTTC. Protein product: CSVADDRAVYYEQYF.